This T cell receptor (beta chain) was observed in a study of OX40 agonist ivuxolimab in advanced cancers. Study-level information: Patients were dosed with the agonistic anti-OX40 (CD134) antibody ivuxolimab. Those treated in dose escalation had hepatocellular carcinoma, melanoma, renal cell cancer or head and neck cancer.

TCRdb keeps only in-frame clones here, not all; method: immunoSEQ multiplex PCR. The sample has some 57,000 clones, about nine tenths seen once; the top ten hold approximately 23%. Blood got drawn at baseline, again on cycle 4 day 1, and then on cycle 7 day 1. Deletions cut 11 bases from V and 4 bases from J, with 21 bases between. Per the germline V gene, CDR1 is MDHEN and CDR2 is SYDVKM. This CDR3 is built from 15 residues. This sequence joins TRBV28 and TRBJ1-5; D is perhaps TRBD1 (5 bases). The clonotype comes from an adult with an advanced solid tumor such as melanoma, head and neck, liver or kidney cancer. Sample: CD4+ or CD8+ T cells sorted from blood, taken in a trial of the OX40 agonist ivuxolimab. The CDR3 nucleotides are TGTGCCGCGAAACGGCGGGACGTAGGGAATCAGCCCCAGCATTTT. This encodes CAAKRRDVGNQPQHF.